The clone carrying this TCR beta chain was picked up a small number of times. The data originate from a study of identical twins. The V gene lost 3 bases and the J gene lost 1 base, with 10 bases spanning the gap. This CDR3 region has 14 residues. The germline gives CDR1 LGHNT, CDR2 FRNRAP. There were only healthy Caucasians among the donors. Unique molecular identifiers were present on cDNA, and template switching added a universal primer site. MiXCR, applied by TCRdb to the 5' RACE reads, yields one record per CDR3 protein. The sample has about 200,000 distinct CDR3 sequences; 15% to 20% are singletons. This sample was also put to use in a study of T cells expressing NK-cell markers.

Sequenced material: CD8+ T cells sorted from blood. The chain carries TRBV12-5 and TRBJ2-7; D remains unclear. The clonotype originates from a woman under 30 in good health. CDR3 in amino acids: CASGFTYGSYEQYF. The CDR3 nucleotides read TGTGCTAGTGGTTTCACTTACGGTTCCTACGAGCAGTACTTC.